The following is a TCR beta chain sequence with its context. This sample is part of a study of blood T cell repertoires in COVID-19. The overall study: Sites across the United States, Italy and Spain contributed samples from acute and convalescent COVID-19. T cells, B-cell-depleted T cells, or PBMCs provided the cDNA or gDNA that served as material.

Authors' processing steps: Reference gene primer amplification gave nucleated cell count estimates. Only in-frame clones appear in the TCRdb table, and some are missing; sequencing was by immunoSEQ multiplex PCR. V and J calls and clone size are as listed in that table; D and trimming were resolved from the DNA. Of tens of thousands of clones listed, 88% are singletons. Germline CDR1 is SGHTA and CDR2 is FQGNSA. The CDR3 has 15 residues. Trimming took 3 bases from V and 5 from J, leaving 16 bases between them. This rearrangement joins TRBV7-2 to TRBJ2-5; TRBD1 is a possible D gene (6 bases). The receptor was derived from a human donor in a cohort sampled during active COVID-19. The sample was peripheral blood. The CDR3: CASSLTGTRGETQYF. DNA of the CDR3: TGTGCCAGCAGCTTGACAGGAACAAGGGGGGAGACCCAGTACTTC.